This entry lists 28 T cell receptor beta chains sequenced from one sample in a study of blood T cell repertoires in COVID-19. The repertoire was sequenced with immunoSEQ multiplex PCR; TCRdb's copy has only in-frame clones and lacks some. The data hold about 380,000 clones, with 88% observed a single time. Source material: PBMCs or T cells enriched from blood (not recorded which). These TCRs come from a woman younger than 30 who had recovered from COVID-19.

V gene TRBV5-1 combines with J gene TRBJ1-3; D call uncertain. Germline V gene lookup returns CDR1 SGHRS and CDR2 YFSETQ. The CDR3 consists of 15 residues. V was trimmed by 4 bases and J by 1 base, leaving 12 bases between them. The CDR3: CASSEERLSGNTIYF. CDR3 nucleotides: TGCGCCAGCAGCGAAGAGAGGTTGTCTGGAAACACCATATATTTT.

The genes are TRBV11-2 and TRBJ1-1, with 9 bases aligning to TRBD1. CDR3 size: 14 residues. The germline CDR1 and CDR2 sequences are SGHAT and FQNNGV. V was clipped by 5 bases and J by 4 bases; unmatched bases: 5. Here the CDR3 reads CASSPDRGSTEAFF. The CDR3 nucleotides are TGTGCCAGCAGCCCAGACAGGGGGAGCACTGAAGCTTTCTTT. Based on the CDR3 plus reference TRBV11-2 and TRBJ1-1, the full variable domain is EAGVAQSPRYKIIEKRQSVAFWCNPISGHATLYWYQQILGQGPKLLIQFQNNGVVDDSQLPKDRFSAERLKGVDSTLKIQPAKLEDSAVYLCASSPDRGSTEAFFGQGTRLTVV.

The genes are TRBV19 and TRBJ1-5; perhaps TRBD1 as D (5 bases). Germline loops: CDR1 LNHDA, CDR2 SQIVND (reference sequence). Trimming removed 0 bases at V and 3 bases at J, with 12 bases between. The CDR3 is 16 residues long. CDR3 sequence reads: CASSIDHGGINQPQHF. Here the CDR3 DNA reads TGTGCCAGTAGTATAGATCACGGGGGAATCAATCAGCCCCAGCATTTT.

This clone came up once. The J gene is TRBJ2-3, the V gene TRBV29-1; weak D call: TRBD2 (6 bases). Germline V gene lookup returns CDR1 SQVTM and CDR2 ANQGSEA. The CDR3 sequence is 13 residues long. With 6 bases removed from V and 2 bases from J, the gap between germline ends came to 12 bases. For the CDR3, the DNA is TGCAGCGTGTCCGGGAGAAACACAGATACGCAGTATTTT. It specifies CSVSGRNTDTQYF.

The chain recombines TRBV7-3 with TRBJ2-3, with D unclear. V was pared by 1 base and J by 6 bases, with 11 bases between. The CDR3 spans 14 residues. Germline V gene lookup returns CDR1 SGHTA and CDR2 FQGTGA. CDR3: CASSLNMASDTQYF. DNA for the CDR3: TGTGCCAGCAGCTTAAATATGGCCTCTGATACGCAGTATTTT.

The chain couples TRBV5-1 to TRBJ1-4, with TRBD1 as a possible D gene (6 bases). Germline-derived CDR1 and CDR2 are SGHRS and YFSETQ. Between the trimmed V and J ends, which lost 0 bases and 2 bases, there was a span of 8 bases. The CDR3 runs 15 residues. This CDR3 is CASSLETGTNEKLFF. Here the CDR3 DNA reads TGCGCCAGCAGCTTGGAGACAGGTACTAATGAAAAACTGTTTTTT.

V usage is TRBV18 and J usage is TRBJ2-2; D is possibly TRBD1 (6 bases). Germline V CDR1 and CDR2: KGHSH, LQKENI. The V end was cut by 0 bases, the J end by 0 bases, with 11 bases between. The length of the CDR3 is 17 residues. CDR3 amino acids: CASSPPERGSNTGELFF. CDR3 sequence (DNA): TGTGCCAGCTCACCACCCGAAAGGGGGTCGAACACCGGGGAGCTGTTTTTT.

The chain combines TRBV12-5 with TRBJ1-6; D is uncertain. The CDR3 loop spans 17 amino acids. CDR1 LGHNT and CDR2 FRNRAP come from the germline V gene. Trimming stripped 2 bases from V and 0 bases from J, with 11 bases between. The CDR3 nucleotides read TGTGCTAGTGGTTTGTCCTCAGGAAACTCCTATAATTCACCCCTCCACTTT. Translating it yields CASGLSSGNSYNSPLHF. The variable domain in full, with the rest retrieved from reference TRBV12-5 and TRBJ1-6, is DARVTQTPRHKVTEMGQEVTMRCQPILGHNTVFWYRQTMMQGLELLAYFRNRAPLDDSGMPKDRFSAEMPDATLATLKIQPSEPRDSAVYFCASGLSSGNSYNSPLHFGNGTRLTVT.

The rearrangement joins TRBV15 to TRBJ1-1; 8 bases are a match to TRBD1. With V trimmed by 1 base and J by 1 base, 2 bases remained unmatched. The CDR3 has 15 amino acids. Germline V CDR1 and CDR2: LNHNV, YYDKDF (reference sequence). CDR3 in DNA: TGTGCCACCAGCAGAGGTGGGACAGGGAACACTGAAGCTTTCTTT. Its translation is CATSRGGTGNTEAFF.

The rearrangement uses TRBV5-6 and TRBJ2-1; the D gene is possibly TRBD1 (6 bases). CDR1 and CDR2 (germline): SGHDT, YYEEEE. Trimming took off 5 bases at V and 1 base at J, with 19 bases between the two ends. This CDR3 spans 17 amino acids. The CDR3 reads CASSPTGNPFSYNEQFF. The CDR3 DNA is TGTGCCAGCAGTCCCACAGGGAACCCCTTTTCCTACAATGAGCAGTTCTTC. The full variable domain, with the rest looked up from reference TRBV5-6 and TRBJ2-1, is DAGVTQSPTHLIKTRGQQVTLRCSPKSGHDTVSWYQQALGQGPQFIFQYYEEEERQRGNFPDRFSGHQFPNYSSELNVNALLLGDSALYLCASSPTGNPFSYNEQFFGPGTRLTVL.

This chain connects TRBV7-9 to TRBJ1-1; weak D call: TRBD1 (6 bases). The CDR3 loop spans 14 amino acids. CDR1 SEHNR and CDR2 FQNEAQ come from the germline V gene (reference sequence). The V end was cut by 1 base, the J end by 5 bases, with 11 bases between. CDR3 in DNA: TGTGCCAGCAGCTTAGGGCACCAGGGGACTGAAGCTTTCTTT. This codes for CASSLGHQGTEAFF.

The chain uses TRBV14 and TRBJ2-7; a weak D match, TRBD1 (6 bases). V shed 2 bases and J shed 0 bases, with 8 bases lying between them. Germline values: CDR1 SGHDN, CDR2 FVKESK. The CDR3 is 14 amino acids. CDR3 loop: CASSQWDTSYEQYF. The CDR3, as DNA: TGTGCCAGCAGCCAATGGGACACCTCCTACGAGCAGTACTTC. The full variable domain, in which reference TRBV14 and TRBJ2-7 provide the parts outside the CDR3, is EAGVTQFPSHSVIEKGQTVTLRCDPISGHDNLYWYRRVMGKEIKFLLHFVKESKQDESGMPNNRFLAERTGGTYSTLKVQPAELEDSGVYFCASSQWDTSYEQYFGPGTRLTVT.

J is TRBJ1-2 and V is TRBV7-2, with TRBD1 matching 8 bases. CDR3 length: 14 residues. The trim removed 5 bases at V and 4 bases at J, leaving 6 bases unmatched. Germline CDR1 reads SGHTA; CDR2 reads FQGNSA. The CDR3 reads CASSPGQAFYGYTF. CDR3 nucleotide sequence: TGTGCCAGCAGCCCGGGACAGGCCTTCTATGGCTACACCTTC.

The rearrangement joins TRBV9 to TRBJ2-3; 8 nucleotides line up with TRBD2. Per the germline V gene, CDR1 is SGDLS and CDR2 is YYNGEE. J was trimmed by 8 bases and V by 4 bases; bases with no gene match: 9. This CDR3 contains 14 residues. In DNA form, the CDR3 reads TGTGCCAGCAGCCGGGAGGGCGCTACGGGTACGCAGTATTTT. The encoded protein is CASSREGATGTQYF.

This clone was counted a single time. The chain is built from TRBV28 and TRBJ2-2; 7 positions match TRBD1. The CDR3 has 15 amino acids. V lost 6 bases, J lost 3 bases, and 7 bases stayed unmatched. Germline V gene sequence: CDR1 MDHEN, CDR2 SYDVKM. The CDR3, as DNA: TGTGCCAGCAGGGCCACAGGGGTCTACACCGGGGAGCTGTTTTTT. Protein product: CASRATGVYTGELFF.

This chain connects TRBV5-6 to TRBJ2-2; no reliable D call. CDR1 is SGHDT, CDR2 YYEEEE, per germline. This CDR3 spans 11 amino acids. The V and J ends lost 0 bases and 8 bases respectively, with 2 bases between them. The CDR3 protein is CASSLAGELFF. The CDR3, as DNA: TGTGCCAGCAGCTTGGCAGGGGAGCTGTTTTTT.

The chain has TRBV2 and TRBJ2-1; tentative D call: TRBD1 (6 bases). CDR3 length: 12 amino acids. V was shortened by 5 bases and J by 8 bases, with 10 bases between the two germline ends. The germline V gene has CDR1 SNHLY and CDR2 FYNNEI. CDR3 region: CASSLQGYEQFF. CDR3 nucleotide sequence: TGTGCCAGCAGTTTACAGGGCTATGAGCAGTTCTTC.

The chain has TRBV2 and TRBJ2-5; no clear D gene. In germline, CDR1 is SNHLY, CDR2 FYNNEI. V lost 3 bases and J lost 5, with 10 bases in between. This CDR3 spans 13 amino acids. The CDR3 here is CASSDSGMETQYF. In nucleotides, the CDR3 is TGTGCCAGCAGTGATTCTGGCATGGAGACCCAGTACTTC.

The chain carries TRBV18 and TRBJ1-2; 7 nucleotides line up with TRBD1. The CDR3 is 15 residues long. Trimming at V came to 3 bases and at J to 0 bases, leaving 4 bases not matched to a gene. The V gene's germline CDR1 is KGHSH and CDR2 LQKENI. The CDR3 sequence: CASSPTGTANYGYTF. The CDR3 nucleotides read TGTGCCAGCTCACCGACAGGGACAGCTAACTATGGCTACACCTTC. The full variable domain, rest sourced from reference TRBV18 and TRBJ1-2, is NAGVMQNPRHLVRRRGQEARLRCSPMKGHSHVYWYRQLPEEGLKFMVYLQKENIIDESGMPKERFSAEFPKEGPSILRIQQVVRGDSAAYFCASSPTGTANYGYTFGSGTRLTVV.

The chain joins TRBV6-6 to TRBJ2-7; 9 bases line up with TRBD1. J was trimmed by 0 bases and V by 4 bases; bases with no gene match: 4. Germline loops: CDR1 MNHNY, CDR2 SVGAGI (reference sequence). The CDR3 spans 15 residues. The CDR3 bases are TGTGCCAGCAGTTTGGGACAGGGAAACTCCTACGAGCAGTACTTC. Encoded protein: CASSLGQGNSYEQYF.

The chain is built from TRBV6-5 and TRBJ1-2; D is ambiguous. V was shortened by 0 bases and J by 2 bases, with 13 bases between the two germline ends. Germline loops: CDR1 MNHEY, CDR2 SVGAGI. This CDR3 comprises 16 residues. The CDR3 spells CASSYSRGPVNYGYTF. The CDR3 bases are TGTGCCAGCAGTTACTCCCGAGGGCCAGTCAACTATGGCTACACCTTC.

This rearrangement joins TRBV4-1 to TRBJ2-3; D gene unclear. In germline, CDR1 is MGHRA, CDR2 YSYEKL. The CDR3 totals 17 residues. V was cut by 0 bases and J by 2 bases, with 15 bases left in between. The CDR3 is CASSQESPNRLTDTQYF. CDR3 bases: TGCGCCAGCAGCCAAGAATCTCCGAATCGACTCACAGATACGCAGTATTTT.

This rearrangement joins TRBV11-2 to TRBJ2-7, with D possibly TRBD1 on 5 matching bases. The V end was cut by 3 bases, the J end by 3 bases, with 6 bases between. From germline, CDR1 is SGHAT and CDR2 FQNNGV. The CDR3 runs 12 residues. For the CDR3, the DNA is TGTGCCAGCAGCTTCCAGGGCTACGAGCAGTACTTC. Its protein product is CASSFQGYEQYF.

In this sample, this clone turned up a few times. The chain has TRBV2 and TRBJ1-2, with 10 nucleotides matching TRBD1. J lost 4 bases, V lost 6 bases, and 5 bases had no gene match. There are 14 residues in the CDR3. The V gene's germline CDR1 is SNHLY and CDR2 FYNNEI. Here the CDR3 reads CASSDGTGAYGYTF. The CDR3 nucleotides read TGTGCCAGCAGCGACGGGACAGGGGCCTATGGCTACACCTTC.

The V and J genes are TRBV4-3 and TRBJ1-1; the D gene is possibly TRBD1 (5 bases). The CDR3 totals 15 residues. Germline V gene data show CDR1 as LGHNA and CDR2 as YSLEER. V was clipped by 0 bases and J by 5 bases, with 13 bases between them. The CDR3 DNA is TGCGCCAGCAGCCAAGATTACCAGGGATGGACTGAAGCTTTCTTT. Translated, it gives CASSQDYQGWTEAFF.

This clone was seen once. The gene calls are TRBV10-3 and TRBJ1-5; no clear D. This CDR3 spans 14 amino acids. The ends were cut back, 6 bases at V and 4 bases at J, with 13 bases in the middle. Germline V gives CDR1 ENHRY, CDR2 SYGVKD. CDR3 loop: CAIRKDGKNQPQHF. Written as DNA, the CDR3 is TGTGCCATCAGGAAGGACGGGAAAAATCAGCCCCAGCATTTT.

The chain recombines TRBV27 with TRBJ2-3, with 12 positions matching TRBD2. Germline assignment: CDR1 MNHEY and CDR2 SMNVEV (reference sequence). With 2 bases clipped from V and 4 bases from J, the junction kept 1 base outside the gene matches. CDR3 length: 15 residues. CDR3 coding DNA: TGTGCCAGCAGTTTAAGACTAGCGGGGGCAGATACGCAGTATTTT. This translates into CASSLRLAGADTQYF.

The rearrangement joins TRBV2 to TRBJ1-5; 10 nucleotides agree with TRBD1. CDR3 length: 15 amino acids. The germline V gene has CDR1 SNHLY and CDR2 FYNNEI. Unmatched junction bases numbered 5, after V lost 5 bases and J lost 4 bases. CDR3 DNA: TGTGCCAGCAGTAGAAGGACAGGGGGGAATCAGCCCCAGCATTTT. Translated: CASSRRTGGNQPQHF.